One sample yielded the 17 T cell receptor beta chains listed below, sequenced in a study of cytomegalovirus exposure and HLA in healthy donors. Both 60 Vbeta primers and 13 Jbeta primers went into the PCR. Only in-frame clones appear in the TCRdb table, and some are missing; sequencing was by immunoSEQ multiplex PCR. Here the sample spans approximately 82,000 clones, approximately 60% being singletons. The sequencing input was PBMCs. Receptor source: a woman under 40 in good health and CMV-seropositive.

The V call is TRBV5-1, the J call TRBJ2-5, with no clear D. V was cut by 0 bases and J by 6 bases, with 6 bases left in between. CDR1 SGHRS and CDR2 YFSETQ come from the germline V gene. The CDR3 covers 12 residues. The chain's CDR3 is CASSLELQTQYF. The CDR3 bases are TGCGCCAGCAGCTTGGAGCTCCAGACCCAGTACTTC.

This clone showed up just once. The chain joins TRBV7-2 to TRBJ2-7, with a possible D match to TRBD2 (6 bases). CDR3 length: 14 amino acids. V lost 8 bases and J lost 6, with 20 bases in between. Germline values: CDR1 SGHTA, CDR2 FQGNSA. CDR3 residues: CASGRMGTGGEQYF. CDR3 coding DNA: TGTGCCAGCGGGAGAATGGGGACTGGGGGCGAGCAGTACTTC.

This clone was detected only once. This sequence joins TRBV6-1 and TRBJ2-1, with 8 bases fitting TRBD1. The length of the CDR3 is 11 residues. V trimming: 10 bases; J trimming: 14 bases; junction bases outside the gene matches: 10. The germline CDR1 and CDR2 sequences are MNHNS and SASEGT. The CDR3 reads CATHRQGQEFF. CDR3 DNA: TGTGCCACCCACCGACAGGGACAGGAGTTCTTC.

This sequence joins TRBV2 and TRBJ1-5; 11 bases fit TRBD1. CDR3 length: 17 residues. From germline, CDR1 is SNHLY and CDR2 FYNNEI. V lost 7 bases to trimming and J lost 0 bases; unmatched junction nucleotides: 8. The CDR3 region has the DNA TGTGCCAGCAAGACGGGACAGGGGGTTGATAGCAATCAGCCCCAGCATTTT. Protein: CASKTGQGVDSNQPQHF.

The chain is built from TRBV9 and TRBJ1-1; 8 bases map to TRBD1. CDR1 and CDR2 from the germline V gene are SGDLS and YYNGEE. The CDR3 runs 16 residues. V was clipped by 0 bases and J by 3 bases; unmatched bases: 7. In DNA, the CDR3 is TGTGCCAGCAGCGTAGGCAGGGGGCGTTTGGACACTGAAGCTTTCTTT. Protein: CASSVGRGRLDTEAFF.

V usage is TRBV7-2 and J usage is TRBJ2-7, with D possibly TRBD2 on 6 matching bases. V was shortened by 5 bases and J by 4 bases, with 12 bases between the two germline ends. The CDR3 spans 13 residues. In germline, CDR1 is SGHTA, CDR2 FQGNSA. CDR3 sequence: CASSPGGAYEQYF. CDR3 nucleotides: TGTGCCAGCAGCCCAGGCGGGGCTTACGAGCAGTACTTC.

J is TRBJ2-3 and V is TRBV6-1; the match to TRBD2 covers 14 bases. V dropped 6 bases and J dropped 5; count of bases not matched to a gene: 1. Germline V gene lookup returns CDR1 MNHNS and CDR2 SASEGT. The CDR3 has 14 residues. Here the CDR3 reads CASRGTSGGDTQYF. The CDR3 DNA follows: TGTGCCAGCAGGGGGACTAGCGGGGGAGATACGCAGTATTTT.

This sequence joins TRBV5-1 and TRBJ2-7; 13 nucleotides align to TRBD2. V gave up 4 bases and J gave up 3 bases; unmatched junction bases: 1. From germline, CDR1 is SGHRS and CDR2 YFSETQ. The length of the CDR3 is 14 residues. This CDR3 is CASSRTSGSYEQYF. CDR3 bases: TGCGCCAGCAGCAGGACTAGCGGGAGCTACGAGCAGTACTTC.

This clone was counted only a few times. This chain links TRBV4-2 with TRBJ2-5, with D maybe TRBD2 (6 bases). V was shortened by 0 bases and J by 11 bases, with 22 bases between the two germline ends. Per germline, CDR1 LGHNA and CDR2 YNFKEQ. The CDR3 has 16 amino acids. The CDR3 loop reads CASSQDPTGLLMKQYF. CDR3 DNA: TGTGCCAGCAGCCAAGACCCGACGGGACTCCTCATGAAGCAGTACTTC.

This clone appeared a single time. J is TRBJ2-7 and V is TRBV6-6; a possible D gene is TRBD1 (5 bases). The germline CDR1 and CDR2 sequences are MNHNY and SVGAGI (reference sequence). There are 14 residues in the CDR3. V gave up 0 bases and J gave up 0 bases, with 6 bases separating them. In nucleotides, the CDR3 is TGTGCCAGCAGTTACTCAGGGGCCTCCTACGAGCAGTACTTC. This gives the protein CASSYSGASYEQYF.

This clone was found a few times. V usage is TRBV7-3 and J usage is TRBJ2-1; TRBD2 is a possible D gene (5 bases). Germline CDR1 and CDR2: SGHTA and FQGTGA. V was shortened by 4 bases and J by 10 bases, with 14 bases between the two germline ends. The CDR3 has 13 amino acids. The CDR3 is CASSSGLQGEQFF. CDR3 coding DNA: TGTGCCAGCAGCTCCGGACTTCAAGGGGAGCAGTTCTTC.

The chain carries TRBV5-1 and TRBJ1-1, with D unresolved. The germline V gene has CDR1 SGHRS and CDR2 YFSETQ. With 3 bases removed from V and 4 bases from J, the gap between germline ends came to 13 bases. This CDR3 is built from 14 residues. The CDR3 bases are TGCGCCAGCAGCTCCGACCCCGGCGGCACTGAAGCTTTCTTT. This sequence encodes CASSSDPGGTEAFF.

The rearrangement links TRBV4-3 to TRBJ1-2, with D perhaps TRBD1 (5 bases). Germline V gives CDR1 LGHNA, CDR2 YSLEER. Trimming pared 0 bases from V and 5 bases from J, leaving 13 bases between. The CDR3 loop spans 15 amino acids. CDR3 sequence (DNA): TGCGCCAGCAGCCAAGATCTGGCGACAGCTTATGGCTACACCTTC. Protein: CASSQDLATAYGYTF.

This clone was picked up a small number of times. This sequence joins TRBV5-8 and TRBJ2-6; TRBD2 is a possible D gene (5 bases). The CDR3 is 17 residues long. Germline-derived CDR1 and CDR2 are SGHTS and YDEGEE. Trimming removed 0 bases at V and 0 bases at J, with 10 bases between. CDR3 in DNA: TGTGCCAGCAGCTTGGGAGGGATGCTCTCTGGGGCCAACGTCCTGACTTTC. Its translation is CASSLGGMLSGANVLTF.

This clone showed up just a few times. DNA of the CDR3: TGTGCCAGCAGTTACCGGGGCTACGAGCAGTACTTC. The encoded protein is CASSYRGYEQYF. The chain employs TRBV6-5 and TRBJ2-7, with D possibly being TRBD2 (5 bases). CDR3 length: 12 residues. The V end was cut by 2 bases, the J end by 3 bases, with 5 bases between. Germline CDR1 reads MNHEY; CDR2 reads SVGAGI.

A few counts support this clone. The CDR3 spells CASSLVGGEDTEAFF. The CDR3, as DNA: TGTGCCAGCAGCTTAGTGGGAGGGGAGGACACTGAAGCTTTCTTT. The chain has TRBV7-8 and TRBJ1-1, with a tentative D call TRBD1 (5 bases). V was cut by 1 base and J by 3 bases, with 12 bases left in between. Germline V gene data show CDR1 as SGHVS and CDR2 as FQNEAQ. This CDR3 region has 15 residues. The whole variable domain, remainder taken from reference TRBV7-8 and TRBJ1-1, is GAGVSQSPRYKVAKRGQDVALRCDPISGHVSLFWYQQALGQGPEFLTYFQNEAQLDKSGLPSDRFFAERPEGSVSTLKIQRTQQEDSAVYLCASSLVGGEDTEAFFGQGTRLTVV.

V gene TRBV14 combines with J gene TRBJ2-1, with D perhaps matching TRBD2 (6 bases). Germline CDR1 is SGHDN and CDR2 is FVKESK. V lost 2 bases, J lost 4 bases, and 15 bases lay in between. This CDR3 spans 16 amino acids. The CDR3 loop reads CASSQYGLSLYNEQFF. The DNA for the CDR3 is TGTGCCAGCAGCCAATACGGACTATCCTTGTACAATGAGCAGTTCTTC. Full variable domain (remainder filled in from reference TRBV14 and TRBJ2-1): EAGVTQFPSHSVIEKGQTVTLRCDPISGHDNLYWYRRVMGKEIKFLLHFVKESKQDESGMPNNRFLAERTGGTYSTLKVQPAELEDSGVYFCASSQYGLSLYNEQFFGPGTRLTVL.